These 8 T cell receptor beta chains originate from one sample sequenced in a study of graft-versus-host responses after intestinal transplantation. The data were produced by immunoSEQ multiplex PCR, yet TCRdb's version contains in-frame clones alone and is incomplete. This table holds 15,000 to 20,000 clones, more than 80% found once. The source was PBMCs, collected roughly 390 days after transplant. The receptors here all came from a human patient who received an intestinal transplant, so some T cells may come from the graft donor.

The chain joins TRBV29-1 to TRBJ1-4, with D perhaps TRBD1 (5 bases). The CDR3 length is 12 residues. Trimming removed 4 bases from V and 4 bases from J, with 7 bases in between. Germline CDR1 reads SQVTM; CDR2 reads ANQGSEA. The CDR3 loop is CSVAGHNEKLFF. The CDR3 bases are TGCAGCGTTGCAGGACATAATGAAAAACTGTTTTTT.

This clone was counted only a few times. V gene TRBV5-1 combines with J gene TRBJ2-5, with a weak D call TRBD2 (6 bases). With 4 bases removed from V and 5 bases from J, the gap between germline ends came to 18 bases. Germline loops: CDR1 SGHRS, CDR2 YFSETQ. This CDR3 contains 15 residues. The CDR3 is CASSTDSGRRETQYF. The CDR3 DNA reads as TGCGCCAGCAGCACCGACTCAGGGAGGAGGGAGACCCAGTACTTC.

The chain employs TRBV11-3 and TRBJ1-1, with no clear D. Germline loops: CDR1 SGHNT, CDR2 YENEEA. There are 14 residues in the CDR3. Between the trimmed V and J ends, which lost 3 bases and 4 bases, there was a span of 12 bases. The CDR3 bases are TGTGCCAGCAGCTTGGGGTACGTGGGCACTGAAGCTTTCTTT. Translated, it gives CASSLGYVGTEAFF. Based on the CDR3 plus reference TRBV11-3 and TRBJ1-1, the full variable domain is EAGVVQSPRYKIIEKKQPVAFWCNPISGHNTLYWYLQNLGQGPELLIRYENEEAVDDSQLPKDRFSAERLKGVDSTLKIQPAELGDSAVYLCASSLGYVGTEAFFGQGTRLTVV.

The chain combines TRBV9 with TRBJ2-1, with 10 bases aligning to TRBD2. The CDR3 consists of 15 residues. J was trimmed by 3 bases and V by 4 bases; bases with no gene match: 4. CDR1 SGDLS and CDR2 YYNGEE come from the germline V gene. The CDR3 loop is CASSPGLADYNEQFF. The CDR3 DNA reads TGTGCCAGCAGCCCAGGACTAGCGGACTACAATGAGCAGTTCTTC. The complete variable domain, with remaining parts taken from reference TRBV9 and TRBJ2-1, reads DSGVTQTPKHLITATGQRVTLRCSPRSGDLSVYWYQQSLDQGLQFLIQYYNGEERAKGNILERFSAQQFPDLHSELNLSSLELGDSALYFCASSPGLADYNEQFFGPGTRLTVL.

V usage is TRBV7-2 and J usage is TRBJ2-2; TRBD1 matches at 10 bases. V shed 6 bases, J shed 5 bases, and the junction held 6 bases outside the gene matches. This CDR3 has 15 residues. CDR1 and CDR2 from the germline V gene are SGHTA and FQGNSA. The CDR3 sequence: CASSRDRGRTGELFF. In nucleotides, the CDR3 is TGTGCCAGCAGTAGGGACAGGGGACGGACCGGGGAGCTGTTTTTT.

V is TRBV4-2 and J is TRBJ1-2, with a possible D match to TRBD1 (5 bases). The CDR3 has 13 residues. Germline V lookup: CDR1 LGHNA, CDR2 YNFKEQ. Trimming took off 0 bases at V and 6 bases at J, with 8 bases between the two ends. CDR3: CASSQDWGNGYTF. CDR3 bases: TGTGCCAGCAGCCAAGACTGGGGGAATGGCTACACCTTC.

V usage is TRBV11-1 and J usage is TRBJ2-1; either TRBD1 or TRBD2 may fit D (6 bases each). Germline V gene sequence: CDR1 SGHAT, CDR2 FQDESV (reference sequence). The V and J ends lost 8 bases and 9 bases respectively, with 17 bases between them. This CDR3 region has 13 residues. CDR3 loop: CASRHAGHFEQFF. Written as DNA, the CDR3 is TGTGCCAGCCGGCATGCGGGACACTTTGAGCAGTTCTTC.

Remarks on this clone: Germline and junction disagree at one end, which may indicate a read error. The V gene is TRBV19, the J gene TRBJ2-5; 7 positions agree with TRBD1. CDR3 size: 14 residues. The V gene's germline CDR1 is LNHDA and CDR2 SQIVND (reference sequence). This chain's CDR3 is CASSRDSYQEAQYF. In nucleotides, the CDR3 is TGTGCCAGTAGTAGGGACAGCTACCAAGAGGCCCAGTACTTC.